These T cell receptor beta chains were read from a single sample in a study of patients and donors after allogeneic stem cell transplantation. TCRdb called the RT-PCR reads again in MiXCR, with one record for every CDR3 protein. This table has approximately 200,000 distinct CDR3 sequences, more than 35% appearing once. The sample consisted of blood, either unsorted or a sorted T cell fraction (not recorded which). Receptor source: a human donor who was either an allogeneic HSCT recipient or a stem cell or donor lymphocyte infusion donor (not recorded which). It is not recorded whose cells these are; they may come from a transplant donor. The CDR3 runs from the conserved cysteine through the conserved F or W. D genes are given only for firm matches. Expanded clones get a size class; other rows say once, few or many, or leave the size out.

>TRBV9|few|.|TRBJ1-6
CASSVVDNNSPLHF
TGTGCCAGCAGCGTAGTCGATAATAATTCACCCCTCCACTTT
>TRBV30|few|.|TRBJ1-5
CAWSLGSNQPQHF
TGTGCCTGGAGCTTGGGAAGCAATCAGCCCCAGCATTTT
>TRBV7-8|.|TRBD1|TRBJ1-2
CASSSTGGQGYTF
TGTGCCAGCAGCTCAACAGGGGGCCAAGGCTACACCTTC
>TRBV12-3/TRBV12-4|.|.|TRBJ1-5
CASSLALGEAQPQHF
TGTGCCAGCAGTTTAGCGTTAGGGGAGGCTCAGCCCCAGCATTTT
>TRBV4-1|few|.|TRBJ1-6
CASSQKDRSNSPLHF
TGCGCCAGCAGCCAAAAAGACAGATCGAATTCACCCCTCCACTTT
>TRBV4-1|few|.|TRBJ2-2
CASSPHSWILTGELFF
TGCGCCAGCAGCCCACACTCTTGGATCTTGACCGGGGAGCTGTTTTTT
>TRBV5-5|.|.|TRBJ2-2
CASSFGTADTGELFF
TGTGCCAGCAGTTTCGGGACCGCGGACACCGGGGAGCTGTTTTTT
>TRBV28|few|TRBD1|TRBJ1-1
CASRPRGDTEAFF
TGTGCCAGCAGACCCAGGGGGGACACTGAAGCTTTCTTT
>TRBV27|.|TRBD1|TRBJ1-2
CASRGTGLGGYTF
TGTGCCAGCAGAGGGACAGGGTTAGGTGGCTACACCTTC
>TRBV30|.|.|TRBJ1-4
CAWSAYRASNEKLFF
TGTGCCTGGAGTGCTTACAGGGCTTCTAATGAAAAACTGTTTTTT
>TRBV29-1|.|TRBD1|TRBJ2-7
CSVDGTGGIYEQYF
TGCAGCGTTGACGGTACAGGGGGGATCTACGAGCAGTACTTC
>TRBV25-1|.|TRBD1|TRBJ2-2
CASTRTGFTGELFF
TGTGCCAGCACGAGGACAGGATTCACCGGGGAGCTGTTTTTT
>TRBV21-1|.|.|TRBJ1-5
CASTRLQPQHF
TGTGCCAGCACCCGCTTACAGCCCCAGCATTTT
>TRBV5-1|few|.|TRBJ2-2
CASSPQRTIRTGELFF
TGCGCCAGCAGCCCTCAACGGACTATTCGGACCGGGGAGCTGTTTTTT
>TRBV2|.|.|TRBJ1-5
CASSVDRMYQPQQF
TGTGCCAGCAGTGTTGACAGGATGTATCAGCCCCAGCAATTT
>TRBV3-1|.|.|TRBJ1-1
CASTVTREATEAFF
TGTGCCAGCACCGTTACCAGGGAAGCCACTGAAGCTTTCTTT
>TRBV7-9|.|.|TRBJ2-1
CASSSGPPSSYNEQFF
TGTGCCAGCAGCTCCGGGCCTCCGAGCTCCTACAATGAGCAGTTCTTC
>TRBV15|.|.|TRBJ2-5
CATSRDLRETQYF
TGTGCCACCAGCAGAGATCTTCGGGAGACCCAGTACTTC
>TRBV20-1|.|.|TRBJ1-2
CSARARPNYGYTF
TGCAGTGCCCGGGCCAGACCGAACTATGGCTACACCTTC
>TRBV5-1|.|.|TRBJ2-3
CASSLGTYPGADTQYF
TGCGCCAGCAGCTTAGGGACCTACCCCGGCGCAGATACGCAGTATTTT
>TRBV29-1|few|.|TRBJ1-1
CSAPHQGFTEAFF
TGCAGCGCCCCTCACCAGGGGTTCACTGAAGCTTTCTTT
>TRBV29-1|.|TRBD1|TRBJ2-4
CSVAGGLNIQYF
TGCAGCGTTGCAGGGGGCTTAAACATTCAGTACTTC
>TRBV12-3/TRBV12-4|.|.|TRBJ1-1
CASTPNERAVTEAFF
TGTGCCAGCACCCCGAACGAACGTGCGGTCACTGAAGCTTTCTTT
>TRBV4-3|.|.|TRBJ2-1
CASSQDRTRYNEQFF
TGCGCCAGCAGCCAAGATCGTACCAGATACAATGAGCAGTTCTTC
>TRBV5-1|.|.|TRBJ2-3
CASSLDTDTQYF
TGCGCCAGCAGCTTAGACACAGATACGCAGTATTTT
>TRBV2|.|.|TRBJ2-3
CASSGGLTPDTQYF
TGTGCCAGCAGCGGGGGACTCACCCCAGATACGCAGTATTTT
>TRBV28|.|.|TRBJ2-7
CASSLFPGSSYEQYF
TGTGCCAGCAGTTTATTTCCGGGCAGCTCCTACGAGCAGTACTTC
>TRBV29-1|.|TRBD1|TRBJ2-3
CSVVRGSTDTQYF
TGCAGCGTTGTCAGGGGGAGCACAGATACGCAGTATTTT
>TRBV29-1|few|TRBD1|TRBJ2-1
CSVETDRGEQFF
TGCAGCGTTGAAACTGACAGGGGAGAGCAGTTCTTC
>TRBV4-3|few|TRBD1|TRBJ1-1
CASSQVVTGQMNTEAFF
TGCGCCAGCAGCCAAGTCGTTACGGGACAGATGAACACTGAAGCTTTCTTT
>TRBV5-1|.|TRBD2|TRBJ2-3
CASSLLAGLVPDTQYF
TGCGCCAGCAGCCTGCTAGCGGGGTTAGTACCAGATACGCAGTATTTT
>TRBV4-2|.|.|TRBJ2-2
CASSQDPQASGELFF
TGTGCCAGCAGCCAAGATCCCCAGGCCTCTGGGGAGCTGTTTTTT
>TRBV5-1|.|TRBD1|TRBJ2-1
CASSLMDRENEQFF
TGCGCCAGCAGCTTAATGGACAGGGAAAATGAGCAGTTCTTC
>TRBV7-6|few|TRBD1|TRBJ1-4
CASSPNPTGRIFF
TGTGCCAGCAGCCCGAACCCGACAGGGCGGATCTTTTTT
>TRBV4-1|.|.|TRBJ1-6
CASSHYGGYSPLHF
TGCGCCAGCAGCCACTACGGTGGTTATTCACCCCTCCACTTT
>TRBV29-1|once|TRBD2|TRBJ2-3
CSVVVAGGQDTQYF
TGCAGCGTTGTTGTAGCGGGGGGGCAAGATACGCAGTATTTT
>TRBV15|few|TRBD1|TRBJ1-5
CATSRRTGTYQPQHF
TGTGCCACCAGCAGGAGGACAGGCACTTATCAGCCCCAGCATTTT
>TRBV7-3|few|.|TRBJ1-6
CASSLRGHRVQGSPLHF
TGTGCCAGCAGCTTAAGGGGACACAGGGTCCAAGGCTCACCCCTCCACTTT
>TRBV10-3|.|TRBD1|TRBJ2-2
CAIRQGAAGELFF
TGTGCCATCAGGCAGGGGGCAGCCGGGGAGCTGTTTTTT
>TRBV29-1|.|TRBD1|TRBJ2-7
CSVGLRDRGLEQYF
TGCAGCGTGGGGCTCCGGGACAGGGGGCTGGAGCAGTACTTC
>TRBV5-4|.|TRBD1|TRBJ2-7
CASSSSGQGVYEQYF
TGTGCCAGCAGCTCCTCGGGACAGGGGGTCTACGAGCAGTACTTC
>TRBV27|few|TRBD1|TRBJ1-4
CASSSRGRGEKLFF
TGTGCCAGCAGTTCCAGGGGGCGCGGTGAAAAACTGTTTTTT
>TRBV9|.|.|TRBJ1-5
CASSRSGSNQPQHF
TGTGCCAGCAGCCGTTCGGGGTCCAATCAGCCCCAGCATTTT
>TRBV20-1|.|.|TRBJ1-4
CSARAGPLEKLFF
TGCAGTGCTAGAGCCGGCCCCCTAGAAAAACTGTTTTTT
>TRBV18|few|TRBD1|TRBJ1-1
CASSPPTGGGSTEAFF
TGTGCCAGCTCACCACCGACAGGGGGCGGGAGTACTGAAGCTTTCTTT
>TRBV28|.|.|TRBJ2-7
CASSPAAARYEQYF
TGTGCCAGCAGCCCCGCGGCGGCGCGGTACGAGCAGTACTTC
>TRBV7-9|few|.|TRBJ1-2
CASSFGHLNYGYTF
TGTGCCAGCAGCTTCGGACACCTCAACTATGGCTACACCTTC
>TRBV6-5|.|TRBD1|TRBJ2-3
CASGTGVGTDTQYF
TGTGCCAGCGGAACAGGGGTGGGCACAGATACGCAGTATTTT
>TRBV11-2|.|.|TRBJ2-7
CASSWGVAYEQYF
TGTGCCAGCAGCTGGGGGGTGGCCTACGAGCAGTACTTC